A single T cell receptor (beta chain) is shown here with its context. Its specific antigen is unknown. Base quality data are lacking; no much larger clone is found one base away. These data originate in a study of CD8+ T cells in alopecia areata (dated by TCRdb to the late 2010s). Broadly, across the study: The treated patients took part in an open-label pilot trial in which moderate-to-severe alopecia areata was treated with oral tofacitinib at 5 to 10 mg twice daily. To study T cell clonal expansion in alopecia areata, the researchers applied high-throughput TCRbeta sequencing to both the C3H/HeJ mouse model and human patients. On the human side, TCRbeta sequencing was run on scalp tissue and on sorted CD4+ and CD8+ peripheral blood T cells from healthy controls and from alopecia areata patients with either patchy or totalis/universalis disease. Patients received tofacitinib for 6 to 18 months and were then followed off drug for 6 months to check for delayed response and recurrence. Tofacitinib-treated patients had biopsies at baseline and at 4 and 24 weeks of treatment, with a later scalp biopsy in several patients. For the treated patients, the SALT score, which quantifies what percentage of scalp surface area is affected, served as the measure of disease severity. RNA came from the PAXgene miRNA kit for fixed scalp, the miRNeasy kit for PBMCs, and the RNeasy kit for mouse skin. Amplification of TCRbeta CDR3 regions was done by immunoSEQ multiplex PCR using 35 Vbeta forward primers and 13 Jbeta reverse primers. Scalp clonality was compared among normal scalp (n=4), patchy alopecia areata scalp (n=8), and alopecia totalis/universalis scalp (n=8). What the authors observed across the whole study: The treated cohort was small, with a single nonresponder, so links between baseline CD8+ expansion and response need larger studies. Unlike mouse skin, which is dominated by gammadelta T cells, normal human skin has resident alphabeta T cells that are also sequenced, and this complicates analysis of the scalp TCR repertoire. Higher clonality and more expanded CD8+ clones were observed in lesional scalp than in normal scalp, particularly in alopecia totalis/universalis, a finding suggestive of antigenic drive. Many expanded lesional clones were found to persist in scalp and blood during tofacitinib treatment, and relapse after treatment cessation may be partly explained by this persistence. TCR sequences shared between patients were less clear than in mice, possibly partly because of HLA diversity in the patient population. Tofacitinib significantly lowered scalp clonality and the number of expanded CD8+ clones among the top 100 scalp clones.

This specimen's time point label, interpreted: about 4 weeks on oral tofacitinib. This specimen's treatment or condition label, interpreted: oral pan-JAK inhibitor, 5-10 mg twice daily. Peripheral blood and lesional scalp punch biopsies were obtained from patients with alopecia areata. PBMCs were isolated by density centrifugation and stained for CD3, CD4 and CD8, after which CD4+ and CD8+ T cells were sorted on a FACSAria. The CDR3 runs 17 amino acids, cysteine and phenylalanine included. The DNA shown is the 51-base CDR3, in frame from base 1. Looking up the germline V gene yields CDR1 LGHNA and CDR2 YNFKEQ. Deletion took 0 bases off V and 8 bases off J, with a span of 22 bases between the germline ends. The library was built by means of the immunoSEQ multiplex PCR assay. RNA was extracted from all samples and reverse transcribed into cDNA, which served as template for TCR sequencing. First-strand cDNA was synthesized with SuperScript III using a 2:1 mix of oligo-dT and random hexamers. A synthetic immune receptor repertoire was used to measure amplification bias, and any remaining bias was corrected computationally. The original pipeline was this. After raw reads were preprocessed to remove errors, the CDR3 was defined following IMGT conventions as running from the conserved cysteine to phenylalanine. Clonality was computed by normalizing Shannon entropy by log2 of the number of productive unique TCRs and subtracting the result from 1. CD4 or CD8 identity of scalp clones was inferred by cross-referencing scalp TCRbeta sequences with sorted blood CD4 and CD8 repertoires. Drawn from immuneACCESS, this table holds only the in-frame rearrangements with V and J called that TCRdb kept. Clones are partly lost; checked studies trace under half to an unresolved V gene and leave the rest unexplained. V, J and clone size reflect that table, while D and trimming were determined from the DNA. This sample gives about 190,000 clones in total; 45% to 65% of them show up just once. In total, the top ten clones hold 0.65% to 0.7% of the sample.

The clonotype originates from a human donor with alopecia areata. Sequenced here: CD4+ T cells sorted from blood, sampled at week 4, from a patient treated with tofacitinib. Rearrangement joined TRBV4-2 to TRBJ1-2, and perhaps TRBD1 as D gene, on 6 matching bases. The CDR3 reads as follows: CASSQDSAVGGLKGYTF. The sequence in DNA is TGTGCCAGCAGCCAAGATTCGGCGGTCGGGGGGCTGAAAGGCTACACCTTC.